The source of this T cell receptor (beta chain) is a study of blood T cell repertoires in COVID-19. Study overall: Donors in the United States, Italy and Spain gave samples during acute or convalescent COVID-19.

CDR3 length: 18 residues. Germline-derived CDR1 and CDR2 are ENHRY and SYGVKD. The V end was cut by 3 bases, the J end by 0 bases, with 18 bases between. Profiling relied on immunoSEQ multiplex PCR, and the TCRdb table lists in-frame clones only, not all of them. The sample contains 250,000 to 300,000 clones, about nine tenths of which appear only once. This TCR derives from a woman in her thirties who had recovered from COVID-19. The sequencing sample was made of PBMCs or T cells enriched from blood (not recorded which). The rearrangement joins TRBV10-3 to TRBJ1-3; D possibly corresponds to TRBD1 (6 bases). The CDR3 nucleotides read TGTGCCATCAGTGACCCCAGGGGAGGGGCGAACTCTGGAAACACCATATATTTT. Amino acid sequence: CAISDPRGGANSGNTIYF.